This T cell receptor (beta chain) was captured in a study of T cells in Graves' hyperthyroidism and ophthalmopathy. Amplification yielded TCR beta CDR3 regions, with RNA transcripts as the source. The study used the HTBI primer set for a first-round RT-PCR of the TCR CDR3. TCRdb itself ran the multiplex PCR reads through MiXCR, one entry per CDR3 protein. The table lists roughly 400,000 distinct CDR3 sequences, around 15% of them singletons. This clonotype was recorded at least ten times. Its antigen is still unknown. Whole-study results and caveats: Most thyroid-expanded clonotypes above 0.001 were also found in blood.

The V gene end was trimmed by 2 bases and the J gene end by 3 bases; junction bases not matched to a gene: 2. The CDR3 contains 14 residues. Looked up from germline, CDR1 is MNHEY and CDR2 is SMNVEV (reference sequence). The source of this sequence is a man in his fifties or sixties with Graves' ophthalmopathy. Material: blood. The chain couples TRBV27 to TRBJ2-7, with 9 bases lining up with TRBD1. The CDR3 sequence is CASSLKGQGYEQYF. The DNA for the CDR3 is TGTGCCAGCAGTTTAAAGGGACAGGGCTACGAGCAGTACTTC.